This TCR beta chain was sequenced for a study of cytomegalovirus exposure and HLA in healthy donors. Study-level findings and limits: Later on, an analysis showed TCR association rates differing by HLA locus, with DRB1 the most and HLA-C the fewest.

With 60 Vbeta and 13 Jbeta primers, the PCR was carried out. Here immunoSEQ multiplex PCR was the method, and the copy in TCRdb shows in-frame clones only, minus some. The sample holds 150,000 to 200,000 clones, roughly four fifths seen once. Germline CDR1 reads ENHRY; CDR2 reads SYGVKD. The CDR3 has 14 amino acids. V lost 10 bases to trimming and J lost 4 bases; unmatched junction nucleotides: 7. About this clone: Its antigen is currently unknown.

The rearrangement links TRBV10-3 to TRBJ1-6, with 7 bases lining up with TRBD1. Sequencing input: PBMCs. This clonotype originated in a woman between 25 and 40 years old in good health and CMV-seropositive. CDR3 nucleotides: TGTGCCACTACGGGACAGATATATAATTCACCCCTCCACTTT. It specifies CATTGQIYNSPLHF.